What follows describes a single T cell receptor (beta chain). As yet, its antigen is unknown. Germline assignment: CDR1 LGHNA and CDR2 YNFKEQ. The CDR3 consists of 16 residues. After removal of 4 bases from V and 2 bases from J, the junction contained 7 bases not matched to a gene. The data were taken from a study of cytomegalovirus exposure and HLA in healthy donors. It was with 60 Vbeta and 13 Jbeta primers that the PCR ran. Some clones are missing from TCRdb's copy, which holds only in-frame ones; the method was immunoSEQ multiplex PCR. The data contain approximately 90,000 clones, roughly three quarters of them seen just once; the ten biggest clones take up about 3.1%. Findings and limits, study-wide: In a later analysis, across HLA loci, associated TCR counts were highest for DRB1, lowest for HLA-C. Relative to equally common others, HLA-associated TCR beta chains showed greater clonal expansion in a later analysis.

The receptor's source is a man aged 35 to 55 in good health and CMV-seronegative. This chain joins TRBV4-2 and TRBJ2-3; 9 bases are shared with TRBD1. Sequenced material: PBMCs. The CDR3 DNA is TGTGCCAGCAGCCCGCGGACAGGGGAGATCACAGATACGCAGTATTTT. Translation gives CASSPRTGEITDTQYF.